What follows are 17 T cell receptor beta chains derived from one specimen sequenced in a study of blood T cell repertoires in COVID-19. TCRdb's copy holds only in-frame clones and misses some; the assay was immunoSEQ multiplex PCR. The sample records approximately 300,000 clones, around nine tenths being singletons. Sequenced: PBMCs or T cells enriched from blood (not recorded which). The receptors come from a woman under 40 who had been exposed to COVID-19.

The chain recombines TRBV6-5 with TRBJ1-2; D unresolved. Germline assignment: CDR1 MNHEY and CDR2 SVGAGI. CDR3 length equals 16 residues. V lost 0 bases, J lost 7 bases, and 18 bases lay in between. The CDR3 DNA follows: TGTGCCAGCAGTTACTCGAACTACTTCCCCCCCTCTGGCTACACCTTC. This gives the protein CASSYSNYFPPSGYTF.

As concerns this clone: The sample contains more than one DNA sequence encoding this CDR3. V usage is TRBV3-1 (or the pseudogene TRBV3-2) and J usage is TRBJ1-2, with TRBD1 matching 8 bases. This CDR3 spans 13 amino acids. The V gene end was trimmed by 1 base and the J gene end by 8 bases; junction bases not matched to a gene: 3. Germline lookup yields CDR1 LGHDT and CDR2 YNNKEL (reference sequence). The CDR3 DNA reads TGTGCCAGCAGCCAAGGACAGGGGCGCGGCTACACCTTC. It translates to CASSQGQGRGYTF.

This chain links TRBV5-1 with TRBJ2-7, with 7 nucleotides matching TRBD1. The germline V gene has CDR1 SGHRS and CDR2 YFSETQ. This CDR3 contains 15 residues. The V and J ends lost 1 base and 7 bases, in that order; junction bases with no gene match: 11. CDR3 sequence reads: CASSLSDREFSEQYF. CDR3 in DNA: TGCGCCAGCAGCTTGTCAGACAGGGAGTTTTCGGAGCAGTACTTC.

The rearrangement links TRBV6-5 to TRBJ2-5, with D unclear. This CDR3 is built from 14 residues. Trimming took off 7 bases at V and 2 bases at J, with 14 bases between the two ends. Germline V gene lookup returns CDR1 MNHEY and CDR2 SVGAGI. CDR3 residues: CASIDRLYQETQYF. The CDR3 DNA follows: TGTGCCAGCATCGATCGACTTTATCAAGAGACCCAGTACTTC.

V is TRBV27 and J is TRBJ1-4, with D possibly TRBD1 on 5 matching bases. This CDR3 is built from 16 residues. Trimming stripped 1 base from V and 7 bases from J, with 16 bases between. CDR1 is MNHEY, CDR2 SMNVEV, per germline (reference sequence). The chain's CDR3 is CASSLYAVGRGEKLFF. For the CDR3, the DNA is TGTGCCAGCAGTTTATATGCGGTGGGGAGGGGTGAAAAACTGTTTTTT.

The CDR3 is CASRQTGSTGELFF. CDR3 DNA sequence: TGTGCCAGCAGGCAGACAGGGAGCACCGGGGAGCTGTTTTTT. The genes are TRBV9 and TRBJ2-2; TRBD1 aligns across 7 bases. CDR3 size: 14 residues. J gave up 4 bases and V 5 bases, and 5 bases lay outside the gene matches. Germline V gives CDR1 SGDLS, CDR2 YYNGEE. Looking up the rest from reference TRBV9 and TRBJ2-2 gives the full variable domain: DSGVTQTPKHLITATGQRVTLRCSPRSGDLSVYWYQQSLDQGLQFLIQYYNGEERAKGNILERFSAQQFPDLHSELNLSSLELGDSALYFCASRQTGSTGELFFGEGSRLTVL.

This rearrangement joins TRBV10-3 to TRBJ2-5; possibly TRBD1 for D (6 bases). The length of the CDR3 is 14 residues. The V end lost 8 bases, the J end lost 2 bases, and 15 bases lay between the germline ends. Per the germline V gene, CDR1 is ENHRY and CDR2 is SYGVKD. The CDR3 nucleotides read TGTGCCATCCGGGACACGAACTATCAAGAGACCCAGTACTTC. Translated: CAIRDTNYQETQYF.

The chain's CDR3 is CASSLAVGGVETQYF. For the CDR3, the DNA is TGCGCCAGCAGCTTGGCGGTAGGGGGAGTTGAGACCCAGTACTTC. This chain links TRBV5-1 with TRBJ2-5; TRBD1 might be the D (6 bases). This CDR3 comprises 15 residues. Per germline, CDR1 SGHRS and CDR2 YFSETQ. Trimming left V 0 bases short and J 5 bases short, with 14 bases between. Filled out from reference TRBV5-1 and TRBJ2-5, the complete variable domain reads KAGVTQTPRYLIKTRGQQVTLSCSPISGHRSVSWYQQTPGQGLQFLFEYFSETQRNKGNFPGRFSGRQFSNSRSEMNVSTLELGDSALYLCASSLAVGGVETQYFGPGTRLLVL.

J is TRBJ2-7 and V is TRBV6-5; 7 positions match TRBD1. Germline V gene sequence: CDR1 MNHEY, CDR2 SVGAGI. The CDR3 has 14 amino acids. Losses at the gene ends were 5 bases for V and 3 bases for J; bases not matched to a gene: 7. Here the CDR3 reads CASSRTGQFYEQYF. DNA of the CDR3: TGTGCCAGCAGTCGAACGGGACAGTTCTACGAGCAGTACTTC.

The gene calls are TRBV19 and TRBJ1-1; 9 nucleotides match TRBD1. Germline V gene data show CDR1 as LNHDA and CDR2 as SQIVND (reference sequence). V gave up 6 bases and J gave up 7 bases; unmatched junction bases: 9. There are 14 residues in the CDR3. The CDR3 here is CASRARDRADEAFF. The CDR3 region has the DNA TGTGCCAGTAGAGCCCGGGACAGGGCCGATGAAGCTTTCTTT.

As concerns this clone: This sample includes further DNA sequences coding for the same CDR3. The CDR3 DNA reads as TGTGCCAGCAGCCCCGTAGGGAGCTACAATGAGCAGTTCTTC. This translates into CASSPVGSYNEQFF. The chain uses TRBV9 and TRBJ2-1; D perhaps matches TRBD2 (5 bases). Germline lookup yields CDR1 SGDLS and CDR2 YYNGEE. This CDR3 is 14 amino acids long. V was cut by 4 bases and J by 3 bases, with 11 bases left in between.

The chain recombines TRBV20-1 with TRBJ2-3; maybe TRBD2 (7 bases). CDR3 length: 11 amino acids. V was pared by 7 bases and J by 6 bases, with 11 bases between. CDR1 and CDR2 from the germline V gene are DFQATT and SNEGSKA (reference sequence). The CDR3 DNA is TGCAGTGGCGGGGGCTGGGATACGCAGTATTTT. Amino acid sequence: CSGGGWDTQYF.

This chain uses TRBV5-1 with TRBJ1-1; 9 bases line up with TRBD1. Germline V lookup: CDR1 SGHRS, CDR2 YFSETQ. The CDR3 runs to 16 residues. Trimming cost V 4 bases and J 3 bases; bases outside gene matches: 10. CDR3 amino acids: CASSADRGAAYTEAFF. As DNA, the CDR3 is TGCGCCAGCAGCGCAGACAGGGGGGCGGCGTACACTGAAGCTTTCTTT.

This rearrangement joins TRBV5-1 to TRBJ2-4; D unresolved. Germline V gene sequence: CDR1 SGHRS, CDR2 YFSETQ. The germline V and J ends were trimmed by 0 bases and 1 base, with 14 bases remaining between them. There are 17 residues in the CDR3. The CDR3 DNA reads TGCGCCAGCAGCTTGGGGCTTTCTGGTATGGCCAAAAACATTCAGTACTTC. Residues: CASSLGLSGMAKNIQYF.

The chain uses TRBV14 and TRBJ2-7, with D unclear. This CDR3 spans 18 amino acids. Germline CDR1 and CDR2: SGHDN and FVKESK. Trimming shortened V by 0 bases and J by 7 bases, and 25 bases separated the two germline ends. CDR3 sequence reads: CASSQDNNWRLSAREQYF. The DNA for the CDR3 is TGTGCCAGCAGCCAAGATAATAACTGGCGACTCTCTGCACGGGAGCAGTACTTC. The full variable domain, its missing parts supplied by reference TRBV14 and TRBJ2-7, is EAGVTQFPSHSVIEKGQTVTLRCDPISGHDNLYWYRRVMGKEIKFLLHFVKESKQDESGMPNNRFLAERTGGTYSTLKVQPAELEDSGVYFCASSQDNNWRLSAREQYFGPGTRLTVT.

CDR3 nucleotides: TGTGCCAGCAGCCACAGGTACACTGAAGCTTTCTTT. It is translated as CASSHRYTEAFF. The V call is TRBV7-9, the J call TRBJ1-1, with D possibly being TRBD1 (5 bases). V lost 5 bases and J lost 3, with 7 bases in between. Germline V gene sequence: CDR1 SEHNR, CDR2 FQNEAQ (reference sequence). This CDR3 is 12 amino acids long.

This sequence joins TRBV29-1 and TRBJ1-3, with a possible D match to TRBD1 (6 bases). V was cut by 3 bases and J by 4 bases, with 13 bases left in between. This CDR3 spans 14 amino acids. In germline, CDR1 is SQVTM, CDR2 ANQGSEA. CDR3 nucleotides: TGCAGCGTTGAGTTGGGGGCGCCGGGAAACACCATATATTTT. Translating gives CSVELGAPGNTIYF.